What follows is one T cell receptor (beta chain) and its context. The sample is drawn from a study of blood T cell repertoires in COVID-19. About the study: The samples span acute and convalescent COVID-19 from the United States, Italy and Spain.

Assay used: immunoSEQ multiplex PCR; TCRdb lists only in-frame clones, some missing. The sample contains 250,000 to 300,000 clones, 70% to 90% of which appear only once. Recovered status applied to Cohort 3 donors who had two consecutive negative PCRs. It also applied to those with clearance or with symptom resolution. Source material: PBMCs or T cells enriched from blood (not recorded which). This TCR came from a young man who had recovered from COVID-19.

In DNA, the CDR3 is TGTGCCAGCAGAAGCTGGGACAGGGGTACCGGGGAGCTGTTTTTT. Translated, it gives CASRSWDRGTGELFF. V usage is TRBV28 and J usage is TRBJ2-2, with 10 nucleotides matching TRBD1. The germline gives CDR1 MDHEN, CDR2 SYDVKM. This CDR3 has 15 residues. With V trimmed by 6 bases and J by 5 bases, 6 bases remained unmatched.